This TCR beta chain comes out of a study of T cells after yellow fever vaccination. The overall study: Libraries from low-cell-number fractions were prepared with the SMART-Seq v4 Ultra Low Input RNA kit. Study-wide results and limits: Reappearing after the booster were most of the clones from primary vaccination (roughly 96% CD4, 85% to 90% CD8). It was a small share of clonotypes that appeared in both CD4 and CD8 compartments.

TCRdb used MiXCR to reprocess the 5' RACE reads, holding one entry per CDR3 protein. Of about 160,000 distinct CDR3 sequences listed, 6% to 7.5% were seen once; the top ten hold under 3%. This clonotype was found many times. Its antigen is unknown. Germline V CDR1 and CDR2: MNHEY, SVGEGT. The J segment lost 0 bases and the V segment lost 3 bases, leaving 6 bases of the junction unmatched. The CDR3 runs 16 residues. The chain combines TRBV6-2 or TRBV6-3 with TRBJ2-3, with TRBD1 matching 7 bases. This specimen consisted of CD4+ T cells sorted from PBMCs, obtained less than 6 days after the first yellow fever vaccination. This TCR derives from a man between 18 and 29 years old who received the YFV17D yellow fever vaccine. The CDR3 loop is CASSYGATGSTDTQYF. Here the CDR3 DNA reads TGTGCCAGCAGTTATGGGGCGACAGGGAGCACAGATACGCAGTATTTT.